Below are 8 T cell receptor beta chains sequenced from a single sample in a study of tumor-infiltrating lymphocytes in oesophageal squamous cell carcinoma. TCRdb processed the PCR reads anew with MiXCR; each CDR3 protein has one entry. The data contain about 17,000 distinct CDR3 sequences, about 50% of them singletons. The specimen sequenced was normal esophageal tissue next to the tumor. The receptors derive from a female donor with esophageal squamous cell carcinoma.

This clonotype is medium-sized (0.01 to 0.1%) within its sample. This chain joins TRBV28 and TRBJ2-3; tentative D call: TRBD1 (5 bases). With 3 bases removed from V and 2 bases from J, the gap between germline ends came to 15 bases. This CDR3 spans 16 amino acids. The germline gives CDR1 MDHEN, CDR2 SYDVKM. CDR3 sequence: CASSFDRGSITDTQYF. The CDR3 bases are TGTGCCAGCAGTTTTGATAGGGGTTCCATCACAGATACGCAGTATTTT.

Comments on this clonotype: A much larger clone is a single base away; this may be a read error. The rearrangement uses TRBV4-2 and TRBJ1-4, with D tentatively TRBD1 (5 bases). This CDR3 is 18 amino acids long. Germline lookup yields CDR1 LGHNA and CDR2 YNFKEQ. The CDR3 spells CASGQDSSGVGANEKLFF. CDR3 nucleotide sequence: TGTGCCAGCGGCCAAGATAGTTCGGGGGTTGGGGCCAATGAAAAACTGTTTTTT.

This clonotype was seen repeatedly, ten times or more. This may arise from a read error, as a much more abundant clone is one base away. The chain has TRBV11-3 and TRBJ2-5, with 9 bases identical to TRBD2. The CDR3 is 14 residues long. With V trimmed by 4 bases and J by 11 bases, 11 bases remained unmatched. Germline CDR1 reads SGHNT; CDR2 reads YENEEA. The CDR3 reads CASSSGAGGYEQYF. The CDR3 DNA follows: TGTGCCAGCAGCTCGGGAGCGGGAGGCTATGAGCAGTACTTC.

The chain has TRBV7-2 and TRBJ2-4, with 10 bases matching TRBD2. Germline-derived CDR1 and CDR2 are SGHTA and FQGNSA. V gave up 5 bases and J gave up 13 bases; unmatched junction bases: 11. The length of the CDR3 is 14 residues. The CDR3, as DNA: TGTGCCAGCAGCGTCCCGGGACTAGCGAGTGAGCAGTACTTC. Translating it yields CASSVPGLASEQYF.

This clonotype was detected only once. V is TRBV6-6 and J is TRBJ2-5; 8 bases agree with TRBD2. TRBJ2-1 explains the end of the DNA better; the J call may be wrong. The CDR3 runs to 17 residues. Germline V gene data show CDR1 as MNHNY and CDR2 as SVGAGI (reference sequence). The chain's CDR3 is CASSYSPSGGAYNEQFF. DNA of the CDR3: TGTGCCAGCAGTTACTCACCCTCCGGGGGGGCCTACAATGAGCAGTTCTTC.

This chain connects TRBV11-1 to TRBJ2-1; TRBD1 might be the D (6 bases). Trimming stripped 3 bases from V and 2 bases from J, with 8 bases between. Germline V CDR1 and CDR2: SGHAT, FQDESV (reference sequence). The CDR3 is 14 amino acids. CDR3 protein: CASSFRDTYNEQFF. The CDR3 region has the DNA TGTGCCAGCAGCTTTCGGGACACCTACAATGAGCAGTTCTTC. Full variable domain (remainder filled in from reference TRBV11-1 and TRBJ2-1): EAEVAQSPRYKITEKSQAVAFWCDPISGHATLYWYRQILGQGPELLVQFQDESVVDDSQLPKDRFSAERLKGVDSTLKIQPAELGDSAMYLCASSFRDTYNEQFFGPGTRLTVL.

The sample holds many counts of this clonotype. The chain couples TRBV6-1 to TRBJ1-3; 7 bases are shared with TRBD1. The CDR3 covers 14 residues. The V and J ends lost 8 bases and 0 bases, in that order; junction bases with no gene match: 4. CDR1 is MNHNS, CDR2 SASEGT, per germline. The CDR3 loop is CASLRDSSGNTIYF. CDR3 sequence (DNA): TGTGCCAGCCTTCGGGACAGCTCTGGAAACACCATATATTTT.

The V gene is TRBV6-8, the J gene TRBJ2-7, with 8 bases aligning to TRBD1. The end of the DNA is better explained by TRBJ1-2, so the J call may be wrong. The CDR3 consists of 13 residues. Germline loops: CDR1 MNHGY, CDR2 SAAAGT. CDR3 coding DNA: TGTGCCATCTTCTCTCGGGACAGGCTTGGCTACACCTTC. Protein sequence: CAIFSRDRLGYTF.